This T cell receptor beta chain stems from a study of type 1 regulatory T cells. Study-level background: T-allo10 is an in vitro-generated, Tr1-enriched CD4 T cell product specific for alloantigen. Findings and caveats of the study: Compared with non-type 1 regulatory T cells, type 1 regulatory T cells showed a more restricted TCR repertoire.

Comment on this clonotype: The antigen is undetermined.

From germline, CDR1 is SNHLY and CDR2 FYNNEI. Trimming pared 3 bases from V and 2 bases from J, leaving 8 bases between. CDR3 length equals 14 residues. TCRdb processed the reads anew with MiXCR; each CDR3 protein has one entry. The table lists about 62,000 distinct CDR3 sequences, roughly 60% of them singletons. This clonotype was sampled from a human donor in good health. The sample was cultured non-Tr1 T cells, either the whole culture or a sorted T cell fraction (not recorded which). This chain links TRBV2 with TRBJ1-5, with a possible D match to TRBD1 (6 bases). The CDR3 here is CASSDRTGNQPQHF. CDR3 bases: TGTGCCAGCAGTGATAGGACAGGCAATCAGCCCCAGCATTTT.